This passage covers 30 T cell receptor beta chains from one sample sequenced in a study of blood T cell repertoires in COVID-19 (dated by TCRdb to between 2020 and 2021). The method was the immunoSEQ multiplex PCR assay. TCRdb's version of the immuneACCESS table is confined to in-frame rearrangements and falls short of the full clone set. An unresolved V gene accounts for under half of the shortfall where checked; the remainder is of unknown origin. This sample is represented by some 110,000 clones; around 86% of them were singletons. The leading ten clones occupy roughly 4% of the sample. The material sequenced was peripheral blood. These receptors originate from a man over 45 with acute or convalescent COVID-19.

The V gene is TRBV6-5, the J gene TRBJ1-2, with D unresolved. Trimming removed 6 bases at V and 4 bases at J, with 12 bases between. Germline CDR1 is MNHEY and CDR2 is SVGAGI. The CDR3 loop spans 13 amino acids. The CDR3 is CASSRVSSYGYTF. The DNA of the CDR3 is TGTGCCAGCAGCCGAGTGAGTAGCTATGGCTACACCTTC.

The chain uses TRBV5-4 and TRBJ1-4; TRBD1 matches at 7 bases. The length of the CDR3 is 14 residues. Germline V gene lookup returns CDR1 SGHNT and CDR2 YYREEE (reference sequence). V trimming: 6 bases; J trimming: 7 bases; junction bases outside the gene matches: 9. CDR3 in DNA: TGTGCCAGCAACACACAGGGGTTGGGTGAAAAACTGTTTTTT. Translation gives CASNTQGLGEKLFF.

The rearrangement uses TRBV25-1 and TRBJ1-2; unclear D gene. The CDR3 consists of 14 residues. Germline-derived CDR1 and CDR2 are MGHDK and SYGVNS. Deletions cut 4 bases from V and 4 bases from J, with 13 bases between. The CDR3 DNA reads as TGTGCCAGCAGTGCCGGACTCAACTCCTATGGCTACACCTTC. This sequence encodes CASSAGLNSYGYTF.

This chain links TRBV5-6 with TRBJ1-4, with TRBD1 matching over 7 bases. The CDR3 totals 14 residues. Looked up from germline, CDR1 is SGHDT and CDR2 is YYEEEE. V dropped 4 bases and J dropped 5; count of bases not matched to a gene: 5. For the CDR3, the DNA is TGTGCCAGCAGCCGGGACAGTGGGAATGAAAAACTGTTTTTT. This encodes CASSRDSGNEKLFF.

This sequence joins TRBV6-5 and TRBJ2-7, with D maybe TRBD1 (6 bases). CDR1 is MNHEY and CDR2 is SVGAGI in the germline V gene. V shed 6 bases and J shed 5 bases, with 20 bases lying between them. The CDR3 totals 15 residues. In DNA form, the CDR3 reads TGTGCCAGCAGGGCCCAGACAGGTGCCCCCGACGAGCAGTACTTC. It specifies CASRAQTGAPDEQYF.

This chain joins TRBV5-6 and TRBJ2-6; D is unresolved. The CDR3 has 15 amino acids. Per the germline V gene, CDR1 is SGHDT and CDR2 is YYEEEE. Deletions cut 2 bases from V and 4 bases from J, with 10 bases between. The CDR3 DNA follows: TGTGCCAGCAGCTTATCCCTCCCCGGGGCCAACGTCCTGACTTTC. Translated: CASSLSLPGANVLTF.

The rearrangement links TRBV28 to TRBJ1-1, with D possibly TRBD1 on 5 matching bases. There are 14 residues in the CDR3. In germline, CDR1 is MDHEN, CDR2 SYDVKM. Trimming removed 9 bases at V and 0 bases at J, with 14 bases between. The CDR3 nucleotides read TGTGCCAGTTCATTGGGGCGGCTGAACACTGAAGCTTTCTTT. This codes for CASSLGRLNTEAFF.

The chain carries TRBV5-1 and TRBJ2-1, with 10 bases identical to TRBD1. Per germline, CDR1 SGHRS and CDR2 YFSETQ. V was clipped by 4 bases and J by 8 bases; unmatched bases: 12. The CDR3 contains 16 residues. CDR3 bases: TGCGCCAGCAGCATGAAACCGGGACAGGGGTTGTATGAGCAGTTCTTC. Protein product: CASSMKPGQGLYEQFF. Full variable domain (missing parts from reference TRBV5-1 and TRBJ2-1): KAGVTQTPRYLIKTRGQQVTLSCSPISGHRSVSWYQQTPGQGLQFLFEYFSETQRNKGNFPGRFSGRQFSNSRSEMNVSTLELGDSALYLCASSMKPGQGLYEQFFGPGTRLTVL.

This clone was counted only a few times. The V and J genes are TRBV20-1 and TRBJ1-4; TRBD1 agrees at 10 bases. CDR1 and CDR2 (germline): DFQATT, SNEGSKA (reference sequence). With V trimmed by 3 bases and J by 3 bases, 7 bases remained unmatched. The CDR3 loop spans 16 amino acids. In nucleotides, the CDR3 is TGCAGTGCTAGTCGGGACAGGGGAGGGTCTAATGAAAAACTGTTTTTT. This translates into CSASRDRGGSNEKLFF.

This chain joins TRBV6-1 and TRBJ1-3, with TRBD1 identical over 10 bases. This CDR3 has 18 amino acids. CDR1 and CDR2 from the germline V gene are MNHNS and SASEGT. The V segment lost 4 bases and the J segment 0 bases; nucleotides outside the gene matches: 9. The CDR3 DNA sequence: TGTGCCAGCAGTGTCACCGGGACAGGGGATGGCTCTGGAAACACCATATATTTT. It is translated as CASSVTGTGDGSGNTIYF.

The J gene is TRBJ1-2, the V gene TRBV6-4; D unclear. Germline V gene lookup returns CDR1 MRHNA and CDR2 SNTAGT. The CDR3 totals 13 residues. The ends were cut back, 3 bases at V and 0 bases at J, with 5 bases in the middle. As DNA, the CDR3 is TGTGCCAGCAGTGAGAGAGCTAACTATGGCTACACCTTC. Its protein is CASSERANYGYTF.

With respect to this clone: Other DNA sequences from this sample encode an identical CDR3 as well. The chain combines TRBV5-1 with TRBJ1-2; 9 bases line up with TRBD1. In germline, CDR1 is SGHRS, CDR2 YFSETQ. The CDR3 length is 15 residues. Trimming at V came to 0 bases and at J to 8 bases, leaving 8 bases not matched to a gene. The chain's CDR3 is CASSLEGQGEYGYTF. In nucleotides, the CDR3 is TGCGCCAGCAGCTTGGAGGGACAGGGAGAGTACGGCTACACCTTC.

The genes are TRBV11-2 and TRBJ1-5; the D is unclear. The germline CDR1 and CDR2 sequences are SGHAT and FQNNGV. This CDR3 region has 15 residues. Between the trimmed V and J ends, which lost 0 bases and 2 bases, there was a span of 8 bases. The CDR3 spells CASSLDWGGNQPQHF. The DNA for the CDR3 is TGTGCCAGCAGCTTAGATTGGGGAGGCAATCAGCCCCAGCATTTT. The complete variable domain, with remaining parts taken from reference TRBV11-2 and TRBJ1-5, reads EAGVAQSPRYKIIEKRQSVAFWCNPISGHATLYWYQQILGQGPKLLIQFQNNGVVDDSQLPKDRFSAERLKGVDSTLKIQPAKLEDSAVYLCASSLDWGGNQPQHFGDGTRLSIL.

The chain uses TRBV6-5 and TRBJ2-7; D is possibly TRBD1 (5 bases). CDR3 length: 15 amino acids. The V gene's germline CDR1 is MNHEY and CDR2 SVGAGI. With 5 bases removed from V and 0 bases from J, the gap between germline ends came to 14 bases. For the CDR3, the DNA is TGTGCCAGCAGTAGTCGACAGACTCTCTCCTACGAGCAGTACTTC. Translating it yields CASSSRQTLSYEQYF.

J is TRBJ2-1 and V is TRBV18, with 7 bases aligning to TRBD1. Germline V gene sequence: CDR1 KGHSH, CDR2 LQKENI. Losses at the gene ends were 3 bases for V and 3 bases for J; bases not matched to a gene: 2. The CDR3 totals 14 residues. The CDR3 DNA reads TGTGCCAGCTCACCCGGACAGGTCTACAATGAGCAGTTCTTC. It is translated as CASSPGQVYNEQFF.

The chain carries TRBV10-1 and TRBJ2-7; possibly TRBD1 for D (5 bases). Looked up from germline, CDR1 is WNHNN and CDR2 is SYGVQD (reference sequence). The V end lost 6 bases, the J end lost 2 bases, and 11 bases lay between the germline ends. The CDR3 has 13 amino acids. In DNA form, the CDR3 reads TGCGCCAGCAGCAAGGGCAGGGCCTACGAGCAGTACTTC. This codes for CASSKGRAYEQYF.

CDR3 residues: CASSLASNEQFF. The CDR3 DNA reads TGTGCCAGCAGTTTGGCCAGCAATGAGCAGTTCTTC. This sequence joins TRBV12-3 or TRBV12-4 and TRBJ2-1; D gene ambiguous. CDR3 length equals 12 residues. V was cut by 3 bases and J by 6 bases, with 6 bases left in between.

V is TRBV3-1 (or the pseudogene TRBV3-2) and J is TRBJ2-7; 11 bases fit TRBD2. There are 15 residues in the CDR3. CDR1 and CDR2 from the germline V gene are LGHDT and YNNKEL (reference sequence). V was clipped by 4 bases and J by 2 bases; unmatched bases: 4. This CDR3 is CASSLGTSGPYEQYF. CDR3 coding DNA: TGTGCCAGCAGCCTTGGGACTAGCGGTCCCTACGAGCAGTACTTC.

The CDR3 spells CASSEGQGAMGTEAFF. CDR3 nucleotide sequence: TGTGCCAGCAGCGAGGGACAGGGGGCGATGGGCACTGAAGCTTTCTTT. The genes are TRBV5-5 and TRBJ1-1; TRBD1 aligns across 12 bases. There are 16 residues in the CDR3. With 4 bases clipped from V and 4 bases from J, the junction kept 8 bases outside the gene matches. CDR1 is SGHKS and CDR2 is YYEKEE in the germline V gene (reference sequence).

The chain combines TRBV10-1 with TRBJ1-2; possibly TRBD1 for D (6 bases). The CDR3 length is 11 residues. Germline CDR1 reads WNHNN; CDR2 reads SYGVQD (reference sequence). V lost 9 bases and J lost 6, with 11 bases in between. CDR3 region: CASRQEDGYTF. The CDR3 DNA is TGCGCCAGTCGACAGGAGGATGGCTACACCTTC.

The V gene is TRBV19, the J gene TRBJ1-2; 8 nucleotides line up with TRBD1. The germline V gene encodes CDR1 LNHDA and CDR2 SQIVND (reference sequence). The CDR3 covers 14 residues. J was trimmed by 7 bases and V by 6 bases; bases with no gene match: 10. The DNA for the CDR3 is TGTGCCAGTAGACAACAGGGGGTAGGATCTGGCTACACCTTC. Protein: CASRQQGVGSGYTF. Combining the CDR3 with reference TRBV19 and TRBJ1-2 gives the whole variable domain DGGITQSPKYLFRKEGQNVTLSCEQNLNHDAMYWYRQDPGQGLRLIYYSQIVNDFQKGDIAEGYSVSREKKESFPLTVTSAQKNPTAFYLCASRQQGVGSGYTFGSGTRLTVV.

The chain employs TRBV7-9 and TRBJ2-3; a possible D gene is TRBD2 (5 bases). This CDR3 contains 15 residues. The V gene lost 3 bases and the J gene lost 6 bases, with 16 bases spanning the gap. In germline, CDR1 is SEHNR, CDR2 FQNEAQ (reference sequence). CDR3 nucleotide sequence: TGTGCCAGCAGCTTTTCTAAGGGCCGGGGTGATACGCAGTATTTT. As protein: CASSFSKGRGDTQYF.

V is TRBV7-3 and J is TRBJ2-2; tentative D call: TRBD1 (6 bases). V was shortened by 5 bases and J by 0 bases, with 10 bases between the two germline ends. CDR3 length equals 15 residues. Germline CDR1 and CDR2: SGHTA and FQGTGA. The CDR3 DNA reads TGTGCCAGCAGCCCCGGACAGACGAACACCGGGGAGCTGTTTTTT. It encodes CASSPGQTNTGELFF.

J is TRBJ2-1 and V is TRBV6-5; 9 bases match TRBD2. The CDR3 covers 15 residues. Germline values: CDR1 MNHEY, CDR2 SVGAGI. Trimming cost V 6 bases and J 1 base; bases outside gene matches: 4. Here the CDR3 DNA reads TGTGCCAGCAGCCCGCTAGCGGGATCCTACAATGAGCAGTTCTTC. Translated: CASSPLAGSYNEQFF.

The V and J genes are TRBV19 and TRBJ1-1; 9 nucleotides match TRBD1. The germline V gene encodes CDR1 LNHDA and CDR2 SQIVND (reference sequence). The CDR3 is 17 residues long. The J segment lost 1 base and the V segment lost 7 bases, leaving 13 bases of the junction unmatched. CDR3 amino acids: CASTRRGTGRANTEAFF. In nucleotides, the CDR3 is TGTGCCAGTACAAGAAGGGGGACAGGGAGGGCGAACACTGAAGCTTTCTTT.

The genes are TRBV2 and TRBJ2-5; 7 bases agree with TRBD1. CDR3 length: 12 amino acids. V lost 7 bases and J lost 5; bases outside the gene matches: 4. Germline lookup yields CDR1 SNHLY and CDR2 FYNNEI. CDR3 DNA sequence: TGTGCCAGCAACCTACAGGGGGAGACCCAGTACTTC. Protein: CASNLQGETQYF. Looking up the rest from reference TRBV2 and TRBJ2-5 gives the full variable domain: EPEVTQTPSHQVTQMGQEVILRCVPISNHLYFYWYRQILGQKVEFLVSFYNNEISEKSEIFDDQFSVERPDGSNFTLKIRSTKLEDSAMYFCASNLQGETQYFGPGTRLLVL.

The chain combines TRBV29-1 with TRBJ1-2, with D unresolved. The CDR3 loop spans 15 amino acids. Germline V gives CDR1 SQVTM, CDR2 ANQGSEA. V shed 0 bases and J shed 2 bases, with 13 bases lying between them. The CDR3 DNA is TGCAGCGTTGAAGATCGTACGGGTATGAACTATGGCTACACCTTC. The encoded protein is CSVEDRTGMNYGYTF.

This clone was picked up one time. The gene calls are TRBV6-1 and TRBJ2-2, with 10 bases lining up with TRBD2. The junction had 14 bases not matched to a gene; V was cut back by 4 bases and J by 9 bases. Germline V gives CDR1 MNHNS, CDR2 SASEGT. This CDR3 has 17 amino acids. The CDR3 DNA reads TGTGCCAGCAGTGGGCTGGGGAGCGGGAGGGCCAATCGGGAGCTGTTTTTT. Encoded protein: CASSGLGSGRANRELFF.

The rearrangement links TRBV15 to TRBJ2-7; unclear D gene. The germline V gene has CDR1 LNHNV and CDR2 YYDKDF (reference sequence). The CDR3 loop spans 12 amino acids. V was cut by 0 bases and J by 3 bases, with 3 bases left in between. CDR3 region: CATSRDLYEQYF. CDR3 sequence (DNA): TGTGCCACCAGCAGAGACCTCTACGAGCAGTACTTC.

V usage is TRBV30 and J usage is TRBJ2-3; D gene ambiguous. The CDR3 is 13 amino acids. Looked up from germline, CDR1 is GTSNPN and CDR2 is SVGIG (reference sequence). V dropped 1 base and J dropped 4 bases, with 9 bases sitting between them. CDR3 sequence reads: CAWSALRADTQYF. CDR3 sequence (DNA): TGTGCCTGGAGTGCCCTTCGGGCAGATACGCAGTATTTT. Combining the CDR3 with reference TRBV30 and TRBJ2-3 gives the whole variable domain SQTIHQWPATLVQPVGSPLSLECTVEGTSNPNLYWYRQAAGRGLQLLFYSVGIGQISSEVPQNLSASRPQDRQFILSSKKLLLSDSGFYLCAWSALRADTQYFGPGTRLTVL.